The clone carrying this T cell receptor beta chain occurred a few times. Combining a sample-barcoded 5' primer with a J-beta primer mix, a second PCR ran for 7 to 11 cycles. TCRdb analysed the 5' RACE reads with MiXCR anew, one entry per CDR3 protein. This repertoire shows hundreds of thousands of distinct CDR3 sequences, roughly 20% found once; its top ten account for roughly 3.7%. This entry belongs to a study of blood T cells in healthy people across ages. Trimming took 0 bases from V and 8 from J, leaving 13 bases between them. Germline loops: CDR1 DFQATT, CDR2 SNEGSKA (reference sequence). This CDR3 contains 13 residues.

This chain connects TRBV20-1 to TRBJ1-2; D call uncertain. Sequenced input: blood. This receptor was identified in a man in his sixties or seventies in good health. CDR3: CSARENGSYGYTF. The CDR3 DNA follows: TGCAGTGCTAGAGAGAACGGGTCCTACGGCTACACCTTC.